The clone carrying this T cell receptor beta chain was detected only a few times. TCRdb re-called the 5' RACE reads through MiXCR, storing one row per CDR3 protein. The repertoire has a few hundred thousand distinct CDR3 sequences, 13% of them found once; the top ten carry roughly 0.5%. The data derive from a study of T cells after yellow fever vaccination. Germline V gene lookup returns CDR1 SGHRS and CDR2 YFSETQ. Trimming shortened V by 3 bases and J by 4 bases, and 13 bases separated the two germline ends. The CDR3 spans 15 residues. The sequence was collected from a man in his thirties or forties who received the YFV17D yellow fever vaccine. The chain uses TRBV5-1 and TRBJ2-2; a weak D match, TRBD2 (7 bases). The source material was CD4+ T cells sorted from PBMCs, sampled 45 days after the yellow fever booster vaccination. The CDR3 DNA sequence: TGCGCCAGCAGCTCTGCGGGGGCCGTCACCGGGGAGCTGTTTTTT. This gives the protein CASSSAGAVTGELFF.